What follows are 21 T cell receptor beta chains derived from one specimen sequenced in a study of blood T cells in healthy people across ages. The authors ran a second PCR of about 6 to 12 cycles using a sample-barcoded 5' primer and a J-beta primer mix. TCRdb passed the 5' RACE reads through MiXCR, listing each CDR3 protein once. The sample shows about 1.8 million distinct CDR3 sequences, roughly 52% of them seen only once. Sequencing input: blood. Every receptor here comes from a woman between 40 and 50 years old in good health.

The chain carries TRBV20-1 and TRBJ1-4; D is unresolved. Trimming pared 3 bases from V and 3 bases from J, leaving 17 bases between. Germline loops: CDR1 DFQATT, CDR2 SNEGSKA (reference sequence). This CDR3 has 16 residues. CDR3 DNA sequence: TGCAGTGCTAGTCTGGGCCAACAGAGGGCTAATGAAAAACTGTTTTTT. Its translation is CSASLGQQRANEKLFF.

This clonotype was picked up a small number of times. This chain uses TRBV7-8 with TRBJ1-2; tentatively, D is TRBD1 (5 bases). Trimming removed 5 bases at V and 4 bases at J, with 14 bases between. This CDR3 has 14 amino acids. CDR1 and CDR2 (germline): SGHVS, FQNEAQ. CDR3 in amino acids: CASSDPRGGYGYTF. The CDR3 DNA reads TGTGCCAGCAGCGACCCGCGGGGCGGCTATGGCTACACCTTC.

This clonotype was picked up one time. The chain carries TRBV4-3 and TRBJ1-2, with D unresolved. CDR3 length: 15 residues. Deletions cut 0 bases from V and 6 bases from J, with 14 bases between. Germline CDR1 and CDR2: LGHNA and YSLEER. CDR3 region: CASSQDAPGMNGYTF. The CDR3 nucleotides read TGCGCCAGCAGCCAAGATGCCCCGGGGATGAATGGCTACACCTTC.

V is TRBV7-2 and J is TRBJ2-3; 7 bases match TRBD1. Per germline, CDR1 SGHTA and CDR2 FQGNSA. This CDR3 region has 17 residues. The junction had 14 bases not matched to a gene; V was cut back by 4 bases and J by 4 bases. The CDR3 protein is CASSYRQGRLRADTQYF. The CDR3 DNA follows: TGTGCCAGCAGCTATCGACAGGGTAGACTACGTGCAGATACGCAGTATTTT.

A single count supports this clonotype. J is TRBJ1-1 and V is TRBV28; possible D gene TRBD1, 6 bases. The CDR3 length is 15 residues. Looked up from germline, CDR1 is MDHEN and CDR2 is SYDVKM. V was pared by 4 bases and J by 1 base, with 13 bases between. CDR3 sequence (DNA): TGTGCCAGCAGTTCCCCGGAAGGGGGGAACACTGAAGCTTTCTTT. Its translation is CASSSPEGGNTEAFF.

The chain links TRBV6-2 or TRBV6-3 to TRBJ2-7; 7 bases align to TRBD2. From germline, CDR1 is MNHEY and CDR2 SVGEGT. Trimming at V came to 1 base and at J to 1 base, leaving 4 bases not matched to a gene. The CDR3 consists of 15 residues. The CDR3 loop reads CASSYLPSGSYEQYF. The CDR3 DNA sequence: TGTGCCAGCAGTTACTTGCCTAGCGGTTCCTACGAGCAGTACTTC.

This rearrangement joins TRBV5-1 to TRBJ2-5, with 12 bases fitting TRBD2. J was trimmed by 11 bases and V by 0 bases; bases with no gene match: 14. Germline V CDR1 and CDR2: SGHRS, YFSETQ. The CDR3 contains 17 residues. CDR3 nucleotide sequence: TGCGCCAGCAGCTTGGAGACTAGCGGGGGCATCTACAATGAGCAGTACTTC. Amino acids: CASSLETSGGIYNEQYF.

About this clonotype itself: One end of the junction is discordant with germline, which a read error may explain. V is TRBV7-2 and J is TRBJ2-1; possibly TRBD1 for D (6 bases). Germline values: CDR1 SGHTA, CDR2 FQGNSA. The CDR3 covers 13 residues. The CDR3 reads CASSSWGLNERFF. Here the CDR3 DNA reads TGTGCCAGCAGCTCCTGGGGGCTCAATGAGCGGTTCTTC.

Regarding this clonotype: This may be a read error: a much more frequent sequence differs by one nucleotide. The chain links TRBV6-5 to TRBJ2-7, with 9 nucleotides matching TRBD1. CDR1 is MNHEY and CDR2 is SVGAGI in the germline V gene. Germline trimming cut 0 bases from V and 5 bases from J; bases unmatched to any gene: 14. The CDR3 spans 18 residues. CDR3 coding DNA: TGTGCCAGCAGTTACTCTATTATTTCGGGGACAGGGCACGACGAGCAGTACTTC. Its translation: CASSYSIISGTGHDEQYF.

This clonotype was seen a few times. This chain connects TRBV5-1 to TRBJ2-5; TRBD2 is a possible D gene (5 bases). This CDR3 comprises 15 residues. Per germline, CDR1 SGHRS and CDR2 YFSETQ. Trimming left V 3 bases short and J 2 bases short, with 14 bases between. CDR3: CASSSTLPGQETQYF. DNA for the CDR3: TGCGCCAGCAGCTCAACACTGCCGGGGCAAGAGACCCAGTACTTC.

This clonotype occurred a few times. The chain joins TRBV18 to TRBJ2-3; TRBD2 matches at 8 bases. This CDR3 contains 16 residues. V shed 0 bases and J 0 bases; nucleotides not matched to a gene: 2. Looked up from germline, CDR1 is KGHSH and CDR2 is LQKENI. The CDR3 region has the DNA TGTGCCAGCTCACCACCAGGGACTAGAAGCACAGATACGCAGTATTTT. As protein: CASSPPGTRSTDTQYF.

The rearrangement links TRBV7-2 to TRBJ2-5; 7 bases line up with TRBD1. This CDR3 region has 14 residues. The V gene end was trimmed by 5 bases and the J gene end by 2 bases; junction bases not matched to a gene: 5. Germline V CDR1 and CDR2: SGHTA, FQGNSA. The DNA for the CDR3 is TGTGCCAGCAGCGCTAAGGACAGGCAAGAGACCCAGTACTTC. Residues: CASSAKDRQETQYF. Using reference TRBV7-2 and TRBJ2-5 for the parts outside the CDR3, the full variable domain is GAGVSQSPSNKVTEKGKDVELRCDPISGHTALYWYRQSLGQGLEFLIYFQGNSAPDKSGLPSDRFSAERTGGSVSTLTIQRTQQEDSAVYLCASSAKDRQETQYFGPGTRLLVL.

The rearrangement uses TRBV7-8 and TRBJ2-5; 9 bases fit TRBD1. J gave up 3 bases and V 5 bases, and 10 bases lay outside the gene matches. Germline CDR1 reads SGHVS; CDR2 reads FQNEAQ. CDR3 length: 16 residues. DNA of the CDR3: TGTGCCAGCAGCGCACACCGGGACAGGGTCGAAGAGACCCAGTACTTC. This translates into CASSAHRDRVEETQYF.

The gene calls are TRBV5-1 and TRBJ2-1, with TRBD2 identical over 9 bases. The germline CDR1 and CDR2 sequences are SGHRS and YFSETQ. V lost 5 bases to trimming and J lost 6 bases; unmatched junction nucleotides: 12. The CDR3 runs to 16 residues. The DNA of the CDR3 is TGCGCCAGCAGTTTCCTGCGGGGGGGCGTAAGCAATGAGCAGTTCTTC. Translated: CASSFLRGGVSNEQFF.

The V gene is TRBV19, the J gene TRBJ2-5, with no clear D. The germline gives CDR1 LNHDA, CDR2 SQIVND (reference sequence). This CDR3 is 13 amino acids long. With 3 bases removed from V and 4 bases from J, the gap between germline ends came to 9 bases. CDR3 loop: CASSIFLRETQYF. The CDR3 DNA reads as TGTGCCAGTAGTATCTTTCTAAGAGAGACCCAGTACTTC.

This clonotype has just a few counts. This chain connects TRBV20-1 to TRBJ2-3, with D hard to call. V was cut by 4 bases and J by 0 bases, with 8 bases left in between. The CDR3 totals 13 residues. The V gene's germline CDR1 is DFQATT and CDR2 SNEGSKA (reference sequence). For the CDR3, the DNA is TGCAGTGCTATTCGATCTAGCACAGATACGCAGTATTTT. Translated: CSAIRSSTDTQYF.

To note about this clonotype: The junction departs from the called germline gene at one end, perhaps through a read error. The chain couples TRBV29-1 to TRBJ1-4; 8 positions agree with TRBD1. The germline CDR1 and CDR2 sequences are SQVTM and ANQGSEA. The CDR3 is made up of 13 amino acids. The CDR3 reads CSDGQGRGEKLFF. CDR3 nucleotide sequence: TGTAGCGACGGACAGGGACGGGGTGAAAAACTGTTTTTT.

This clonotype was seen more than once but under ten times. V gene TRBV6-5 combines with J gene TRBJ2-7; no clear D. The germline V and J ends were trimmed by 6 bases and 4 bases, with 16 bases remaining between them. Germline V CDR1 and CDR2: MNHEY, SVGAGI. This CDR3 comprises 14 residues. This CDR3 is CASRNDIPPYEQYF. DNA of the CDR3: TGTGCCAGCAGAAACGACATCCCCCCTTACGAGCAGTACTTC.

This clonotype was counted only a few times. The V gene is TRBV5-1, the J gene TRBJ2-1; 9 bases line up with TRBD2. Per germline, CDR1 SGHRS and CDR2 YFSETQ. J was trimmed by 5 bases and V by 3 bases; bases with no gene match: 6. CDR3 length: 15 amino acids. The CDR3 DNA follows: TGCGCCAGCAGCTCCCTAGCGGGGAGTCACAATGAGCAGTTCTTC. It specifies CASSSLAGSHNEQFF. The whole variable domain, remainder taken from reference TRBV5-1 and TRBJ2-1, is KAGVTQTPRYLIKTRGQQVTLSCSPISGHRSVSWYQQTPGQGLQFLFEYFSETQRNKGNFPGRFSGRQFSNSRSEMNVSTLELGDSALYLCASSSLAGSHNEQFFGPGTRLTVL.

The chain joins TRBV6-5 to TRBJ1-2; D perhaps matches TRBD1 (5 bases). The CDR3 sequence is 15 residues long. Germline assignment: CDR1 MNHEY and CDR2 SVGAGI. Deletions cut 0 bases from V and 7 bases from J, with 15 bases between. The CDR3 sequence: CASSYSRVGGVGYTF. Here the CDR3 DNA reads TGTGCCAGCAGTTACTCGAGGGTAGGAGGGGTTGGCTACACCTTC.

The chain employs TRBV2 and TRBJ2-5; D is uncertain. Germline V gene lookup returns CDR1 SNHLY and CDR2 FYNNEI. This CDR3 contains 15 residues. The V gene lost 5 bases and the J gene lost 0 bases, with 13 bases spanning the gap. This CDR3 is CASSPGSTYQETQYF. The CDR3 DNA follows: TGTGCCAGCAGTCCGGGCAGTACTTACCAAGAGACCCAGTACTTC.